These 18 T cell receptor beta chains came from one sample sequenced in a study of a mutant IDH1 vaccine in newly diagnosed glioma. Here immunoSEQ multiplex PCR was the method, and the copy in TCRdb shows in-frame clones only, minus some. The table records about 68,000 clones, 84% of them present only once. Their target antigens are unknown. Time point noted: week 35, safety follow-up. A 20-mer mutant IDH1 peptide at 300 ug was injected subcutaneously with topical imiquimod. Sequences were derived from PBMCs, sampled from a glioma patient whose treatment included an IDH1 peptide vaccine. The receptors stem from a man between 18 and 29 years old with glioma.

The rearrangement joins TRBV11-2 to TRBJ2-1; D possibly corresponds to TRBD2 (5 bases). The germline V gene encodes CDR1 SGHAT and CDR2 FQNNGV. The V gene lost 3 bases and the J gene lost 7 bases, with 25 bases spanning the gap. The CDR3 is 18 amino acids. CDR3 bases: TGTGCCAGCAGCTTCTCCTTTTTACTAGTGGCCAATCCGAATGAGCAGTTCTTC. It codes for CASSFSFLLVANPNEQFF.

The genes are TRBV6-5 and TRBJ2-1; D call uncertain. This CDR3 has 13 residues. Trimming shortened V by 4 bases and J by 6 bases, and 10 bases separated the two germline ends. Per the germline V gene, CDR1 is MNHEY and CDR2 is SVGAGI. CDR3 nucleotide sequence: TGTGCCAGCAGTTGGGTGGGTGTCAATGAGCAGTTCTTC. Translation: CASSWVGVNEQFF.

In this sample, this clone turned up once. The rearrangement joins TRBV27 to TRBJ1-5, with a tentative D call TRBD1 (5 bases). Deletions cut 2 bases from V and 4 bases from J, with 15 bases between. Germline CDR1 reads MNHEY; CDR2 reads SMNVEV (reference sequence). The CDR3 has 16 residues. In DNA, the CDR3 is TGTGCCAGCAGTTTACGCCAGGGAGCGCTTAATCAGCCCCAGCATTTT. It is translated as CASSLRQGALNQPQHF.

The rearrangement uses TRBV5-1 and TRBJ1-5, with D possibly TRBD1 on 5 matching bases. V was trimmed by 0 bases and J by 7 bases, leaving 14 bases between them. The germline V gene encodes CDR1 SGHRS and CDR2 YFSETQ. The CDR3 covers 15 residues. This CDR3 reads CASSLGGISGQPQHF. The CDR3 DNA reads as TGCGCCAGCAGCTTGGGGGGGATTTCCGGGCAGCCCCAGCATTTT.

V usage is TRBV5-1 and J usage is TRBJ2-7, with 12 bases fitting TRBD2. The CDR3 runs 17 residues. V shed 4 bases, J shed 5 bases, and the junction held 13 bases outside the gene matches. The germline V gene has CDR1 SGHRS and CDR2 YFSETQ. The CDR3 is CASSRGASGGAFDEQYF. In DNA, the CDR3 is TGCGCCAGCAGCCGTGGGGCTAGCGGGGGGGCTTTTGACGAGCAGTACTTC. Supplemented by reference TRBV5-1 and TRBJ2-7, the full variable domain reads KAGVTQTPRYLIKTRGQQVTLSCSPISGHRSVSWYQQTPGQGLQFLFEYFSETQRNKGNFPGRFSGRQFSNSRSEMNVSTLELGDSALYLCASSRGASGGAFDEQYFGPGTRLTVT.

In this sample, this clone turned up a few times. The chain joins TRBV5-1 to TRBJ1-4; weak D call: TRBD1 (6 bases). The CDR3 is 14 residues long. Between the trimmed V and J ends, which lost 4 bases and 5 bases, there was a span of 12 bases. Germline loops: CDR1 SGHRS, CDR2 YFSETQ. The CDR3 here is CASSAPGENEKLFF. DNA of the CDR3: TGCGCCAGCAGCGCCCCAGGGGAGAATGAAAAACTGTTTTTT.

V gene TRBV5-1 combines with J gene TRBJ1-2; D call uncertain. The CDR3 spans 16 residues. Between the trimmed V and J ends, which lost 6 bases and 7 bases, there was a span of 25 bases. Germline V gene sequence: CDR1 SGHRS, CDR2 YFSETQ. The CDR3 loop reads CASTPSSERLFRGYTF. The CDR3 nucleotides are TGCGCCAGCACCCCTAGCAGCGAGAGGCTGTTCCGTGGCTACACCTTC. The full variable domain, in which reference TRBV5-1 and TRBJ1-2 provide the parts outside the CDR3, is KAGVTQTPRYLIKTRGQQVTLSCSPISGHRSVSWYQQTPGQGLQFLFEYFSETQRNKGNFPGRFSGRQFSNSRSEMNVSTLELGDSALYLCASTPSSERLFRGYTFGSGTRLTVV.

V gene TRBV4-1 combines with J gene TRBJ2-7; TRBD2 matches at 7 bases. Germline CDR1 MGHRA, CDR2 YSYEKL. The CDR3 covers 15 residues. V lost 6 bases and J lost 2; bases outside the gene matches: 10. CDR3 in amino acids: CASRLRDYGTYEQYF. CDR3 bases: TGCGCCAGCAGGCTCCGGGACTATGGGACCTACGAGCAGTACTTC.

This rearrangement joins TRBV9 to TRBJ2-7; D possibly corresponds to TRBD2 (5 bases). With 2 bases removed from V and 2 bases from J, the gap between germline ends came to 14 bases. Per germline, CDR1 SGDLS and CDR2 YYNGEE. The CDR3 length is 15 residues. In nucleotides, the CDR3 is TGTGCCAGCAGCGTCCAGGCGGGTATCGCCTACGAGCAGTACTTC. Its protein is CASSVQAGIAYEQYF.

In this sample, this clone turned up a few times. The gene calls are TRBV19 and TRBJ1-1; TRBD1 aligns across 10 bases. Germline lookup yields CDR1 LNHDA and CDR2 SQIVND (reference sequence). The length of the CDR3 is 17 residues. The junction had 14 bases not matched to a gene; V was cut back by 9 bases and J by 1 base. CDR3 nucleotides: TGTGCCAGCGAGGACAGGGGGAAAAGATCGCGGAACACTGAAGCTTTCTTT. Encoded protein: CASEDRGKRSRNTEAFF.

This clone was observed once. The gene calls are TRBV2 and TRBJ2-3, with D hard to call. Germline values: CDR1 SNHLY, CDR2 FYNNEI. CDR3 length: 16 amino acids. V was pared by 3 bases and J by 3 bases, with 16 bases between. This chain's CDR3 is CASSEERNLRTDTQYF. In nucleotides, the CDR3 is TGTGCCAGCAGTGAGGAACGGAACCTACGTACAGATACGCAGTATTTT.

Here the CDR3 DNA reads TGTGCCAGTAGTTTGGCGCAGAACAAGCAGTTAGCCAAAAACATTCAGTACTTC. Residues: CASSLAQNKQLAKNIQYF. The J gene is TRBJ2-4, the V gene TRBV19; D is ambiguous. V lost 5 bases and J 0 bases, leaving 20 bases between the germline ends. The CDR3 has 18 residues. Per germline, CDR1 LNHDA and CDR2 SQIVND (reference sequence).

The V and J genes are TRBV5-6 and TRBJ1-5; TRBD1 agrees at 7 bases. This CDR3 has 17 amino acids. V was clipped by 8 bases and J by 8 bases; unmatched bases: 22. Germline CDR1 SGHDT, CDR2 YYEEEE. DNA of the CDR3: TGTGCCAGAAACAGTGATCGGAAAGGGGGCGGTTTGAAGCCCCAGCATTTT. Encoded protein: CARNSDRKGGGLKPQHF. Complete variable domain (other parts from reference TRBV5-6 and TRBJ1-5): DAGVTQSPTHLIKTRGQQVTLRCSPKSGHDTVSWYQQALGQGPQFIFQYYEEEERQRGNFPDRFSGHQFPNYSSELNVNALLLGDSALYLCARNSDRKGGGLKPQHFGDGTRLSIL.

This sequence joins TRBV11-2 and TRBJ2-1; the D gene is possibly TRBD1 (6 bases). V was pared by 2 bases and J by 7 bases, with 18 bases between. CDR3 size: 16 residues. CDR1 is SGHAT, CDR2 FQNNGV, per germline. The CDR3 DNA is TGTGCCAGCAGCTTACTTGGTACAGGGCTGCAGAATGAGCAGTTCTTC. It specifies CASSLLGTGLQNEQFF.

The gene calls are TRBV4-1 and TRBJ2-2; 9 nucleotides agree with TRBD2. The CDR3 has 15 amino acids. Germline CDR1 reads MGHRA; CDR2 reads YSYEKL. The ends lost 1 base at V and 6 bases at J; junction bases unmatched: 3. CDR3 nucleotide sequence: TGCGCCAGCAGCCAAGGAGGCGGGAGGGCCGGGGAGCTGTTTTTT. Translating it yields CASSQGGGRAGELFF.

J is TRBJ1-1 and V is TRBV15; no definite D call. V was trimmed by 2 bases and J by 7 bases, leaving 26 bases between them. The CDR3 runs to 18 residues. Germline V CDR1 and CDR2: LNHNV, YYDKDF (reference sequence). CDR3 in amino acids: CATSRRGPLRTPSREAFF. CDR3 in DNA: TGTGCCACCAGCAGACGAGGGCCGTTGCGGACTCCGAGCCGTGAAGCTTTCTTT.

A word on this clone: The junction shows a germline mismatch at one end, possibly a read error. The chain combines TRBV5-4 with TRBJ1-1; possibly TRBD1 for D (5 bases). In germline, CDR1 is SGHNT, CDR2 YYREEE (reference sequence). The CDR3 contains 14 residues. CDR3 sequence reads: CASRLGLRDTEAFF. The CDR3 DNA follows: TGTGCCAGCAGGTTGGGGCTCCGGGACACTGAAGCTTTCTTT. The variable domain in full, with the rest retrieved from reference TRBV5-4 and TRBJ1-1, is ETGVTQSPTHLIKTRGQQVTLRCSSQSGHNTVSWYQQALGQGPQFIFQYYREEENGRGNFPPRFSGLQFPNYSSELNVNALELDDSALYLCASRLGLRDTEAFFGQGTRLTVV.

This clone was seen more than once but under ten times. The chain is built from TRBV5-1 and TRBJ1-1; D remains ambiguous. The CDR3 is 14 residues long. Germline V gene sequence: CDR1 SGHRS, CDR2 YFSETQ. The V end was cut by 4 bases, the J end by 2 bases, with 12 bases between. CDR3 bases: TGCGCCAGCAGCGCGAGAAACAGTAACACTGAAGCTTTCTTT. Protein product: CASSARNSNTEAFF.